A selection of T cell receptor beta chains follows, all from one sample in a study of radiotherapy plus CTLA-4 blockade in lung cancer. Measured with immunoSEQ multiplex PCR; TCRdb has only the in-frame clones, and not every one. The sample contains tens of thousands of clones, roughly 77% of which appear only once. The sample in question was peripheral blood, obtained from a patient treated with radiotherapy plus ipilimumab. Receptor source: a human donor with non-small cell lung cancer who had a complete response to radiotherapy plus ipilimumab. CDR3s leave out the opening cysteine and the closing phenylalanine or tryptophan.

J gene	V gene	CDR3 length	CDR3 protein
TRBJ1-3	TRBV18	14	ASSPPGQSAGNTIY
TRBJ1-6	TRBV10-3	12	AISDWTENSPLH
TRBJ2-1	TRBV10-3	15	AISGKAGQGKFNEQF
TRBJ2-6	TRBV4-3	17	ASSQDFGSGISGANVLT
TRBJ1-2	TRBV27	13	ASSLSGQGALGYT
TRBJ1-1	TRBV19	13	ASSVPLRANTEAF
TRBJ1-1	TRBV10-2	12	ASSRQGPNTEAF
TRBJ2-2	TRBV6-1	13	ASITTSGATGELF
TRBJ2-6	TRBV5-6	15	ASSLGWRSSGANVLT
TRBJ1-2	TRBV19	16	ASSIKEDRPAYYYGYT
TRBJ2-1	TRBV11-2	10	ASSLDGDEQF
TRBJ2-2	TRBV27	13	ASTTGQTNTGELF
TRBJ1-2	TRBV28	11	ASSLGRDYGYT
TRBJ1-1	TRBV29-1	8	SVGTGQAF
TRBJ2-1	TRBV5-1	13	ASSARGLADNEQF
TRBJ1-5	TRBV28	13	ASSLSRGLNQPQH
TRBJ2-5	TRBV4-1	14	ASSLGTGAGGETQY
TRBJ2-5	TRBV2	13	ASSEVGTGQETQY
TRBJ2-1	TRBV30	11	ASRESSYNEQF
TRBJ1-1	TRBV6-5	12	ASSPRDRVKEAF
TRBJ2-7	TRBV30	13	AWSAPREVAYEQY
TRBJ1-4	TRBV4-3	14	ASSQDRDSYNEKLF
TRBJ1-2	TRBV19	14	ASSMAGGEFNYGYT
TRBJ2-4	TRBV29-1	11	SVQQGAKNIQY
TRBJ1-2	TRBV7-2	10	ASTLSGYGYT
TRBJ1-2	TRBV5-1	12	ASSIGTGGRGYT
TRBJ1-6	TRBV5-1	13	ASSWGELANSPLH
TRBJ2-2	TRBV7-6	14	ASTLGGRGSTGELF
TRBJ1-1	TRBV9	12	ASSGGWVNTEAF
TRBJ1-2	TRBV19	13	ASSSNQQGNYGYT
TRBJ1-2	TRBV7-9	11	ASSLSGYYGYT
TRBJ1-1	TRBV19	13	ASSISGTANTEAF
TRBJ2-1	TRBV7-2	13	ASSFDSGSYNEQF
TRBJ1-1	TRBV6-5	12	ASSYSNRPLEAF
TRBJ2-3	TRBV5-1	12	ASSQGASTDTQY
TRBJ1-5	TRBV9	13	ASSYAGDSNQPQH
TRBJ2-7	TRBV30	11	AWEILEPYEQY
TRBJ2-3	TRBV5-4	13	ASSFSGGGADTQY
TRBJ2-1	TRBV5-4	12	ASSLFAGGNEQF
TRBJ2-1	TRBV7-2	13	ASSGKAGVSNEQF
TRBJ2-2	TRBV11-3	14	ASSLDGTVRTGELF
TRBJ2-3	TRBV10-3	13	AISGGGSTTDTQY
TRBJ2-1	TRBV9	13	ASSVGLAGGYEQF
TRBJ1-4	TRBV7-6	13	ASSGYRGPDEKLF
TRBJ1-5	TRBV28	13	ASRGSPVGNQPQH
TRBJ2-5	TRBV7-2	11	ASSLTLAETQY
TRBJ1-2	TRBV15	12	ATGERTGNYGYT
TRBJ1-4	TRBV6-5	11	ASRSGVWEKLF